One and the same sample provided the 2 T cell receptor beta chains below, sequenced in a study of CD8+CD57+ T cells in acquired aplastic anemia. Researchers used genomic DNA as the template to profile TCR beta VDJ and CDR3. MiXCR, applied by TCRdb to the reads, yields one record per CDR3 protein. The sample shows about half a million distinct CDR3 sequences, around 32% of them seen only once. Before being chosen for sequencing, patients had shown CD8+CD57+ cell expansion by flow cytometry. Sequencing used sorted CD4+, CD8+, or CD8+CD57+ T cells (not recorded which) from PBMCs. These receptors all stem from a human donor with aplastic anemia.

In its sample, this clonotype was seen many times. This chain joins TRBV7-2 and TRBJ2-7; 10 bases align to TRBD2. The CDR3 covers 17 residues. Germline V gene sequence: CDR1 SGHTA, CDR2 FQGNSA. The V and J ends lost 0 bases and 7 bases, in that order; junction bases with no gene match: 12. Here the CDR3 reads CASSLAASGLASVEQYF. Written as DNA, the CDR3 is TGTGCCAGCAGCTTAGCAGCCTCGGGACTAGCGAGTGTTGAGCAGTACTTC. Variable domain in full (rest from reference TRBV7-2 and TRBJ2-7): GAGVSQSPSNKVTEKGKDVELRCDPISGHTALYWYRQSLGQGLEFLIYFQGNSAPDKSGLPSDRFSAERTGGSVSTLTIQRTQQEDSAVYLCASSLAASGLASVEQYFGPGTRLTVT.

This clonotype has just a few counts. The gene calls are TRBV25-1 and TRBJ2-6, with D perhaps matching TRBD2 (6 bases). The V end lost 7 bases, the J end lost 1 base, and 11 bases lay between the germline ends. The CDR3 covers 15 residues. Germline-derived CDR1 and CDR2 are MGHDK and SYGVNS. In DNA, the CDR3 is TGTGCCAGCACCCCGGGGGTATCTGGGGCCAACGTCCTGACTTTC. The encoded protein is CASTPGVSGANVLTF.